The 32 T cell receptor beta chains presented below share a single source sample, sequenced in a study of OX40 agonist ivuxolimab in advanced cancers. Libraries were prepared through the immunoSEQ multiplex PCR assay. Here the immuneACCESS table is served through TCRdb, limited to in-frame sequences with V and J called. Missing clones are a known gap in these copies; in checked studies unresolved V genes cover under half, and the rest lacks a known reason. Across this sample there are some 81,000 clones, with roughly 85% seen only once. Less than 0.8% of the sample is taken by the ten largest. Sample: CD4+ or CD8+ T cells sorted from blood, taken in a trial of the OX40 agonist ivuxolimab. The source of these receptors is an adult with an advanced solid tumor such as melanoma, head and neck, liver or kidney cancer.

J is TRBJ2-2 and V is TRBV14; 8 bases are shared with TRBD1. The V segment lost 6 bases and the J segment 4 bases; nucleotides outside the gene matches: 10. Per germline, CDR1 SGHDN and CDR2 FVKESK. The CDR3 has 16 residues. The CDR3 coding sequence is TGTGCCAGCAGTAGTACGGGACAGGCCTCCACCGGGGAGCTGTTTTTT. Protein sequence: CASSSTGQASTGELFF.

This chain joins TRBV20-1 and TRBJ1-2, with D unclear. Germline V CDR1 and CDR2: DFQATT, SNEGSKA (reference sequence). Deletions cut 6 bases from V and 8 bases from J, with 13 bases between. The CDR3 is made up of 11 amino acids. The CDR3 DNA sequence: TGCAGTGCAAAGGAAACCGGGGGCTACACCTTC. Residues: CSAKETGGYTF.

The chain joins TRBV18 to TRBJ2-5; 7 bases match TRBD1. The CDR3 is 13 amino acids. J lost 3 bases, V lost 7 bases, and 5 bases had no gene match. Germline values: CDR1 KGHSH, CDR2 LQKENI. The chain's CDR3 is CASLIDREETQYF. The DNA for the CDR3 is TGTGCCAGCTTAATAGACAGGGAAGAGACCCAGTACTTC.

This clone was found a few times. V usage is TRBV5-8 and J usage is TRBJ1-2, with 7 bases identical to TRBD1. The germline V gene has CDR1 SGHTS and CDR2 YDEGEE. The ends lost 2 bases at V and 6 bases at J; junction bases unmatched: 7. The CDR3 is made up of 14 amino acids. The CDR3, as DNA: TGTGCCAGCAGCTTCCTCAGGGGGACCAATGGCTACACCTTC. It translates to CASSFLRGTNGYTF.

This clone appeared once. This chain uses TRBV10-1 with TRBJ2-2, with TRBD1 identical over 7 bases. This CDR3 is 13 amino acids long. V shed 9 bases, J shed 10 bases, and the junction held 11 bases outside the gene matches. From germline, CDR1 is WNHNN and CDR2 SYGVQD (reference sequence). CDR3 DNA sequence: TGCGCCAGGGAGAGACAGGGATCCGAGGAGCTGTTTTTT. Protein sequence: CARERQGSEELFF.

The V call is TRBV4-3, the J call TRBJ2-6; D ambiguous. The ends were cut back, 0 bases at V and 0 bases at J, with 9 bases in the middle. The CDR3 extends over 17 amino acids. Germline CDR1 is LGHNA and CDR2 is YSLEER. The chain's CDR3 is CASSQEGKSSGANVLTF. CDR3 DNA: TGCGCCAGCAGCCAAGAGGGTAAAAGCTCTGGGGCCAACGTCCTGACTTTC.

This clone has a handful of counts. The V gene is TRBV7-6, the J gene TRBJ2-1; D is unresolved. Between the trimmed V and J ends, which lost 1 base and 6 bases, there was a span of 7 bases. Per germline, CDR1 SGHVS and CDR2 FNYEAQ. CDR3 length: 13 amino acids. The CDR3 here is CASSLVVTNEQFF. CDR3 nucleotides: TGTGCCAGCAGCTTAGTGGTAACCAATGAGCAGTTCTTC.

A word on this clone: At the DNA level, this CDR3 is encoded by other sequences in the same sample as well. The chain carries TRBV4-2 and TRBJ2-3; 8 bases agree with TRBD2. Germline loops: CDR1 LGHNA, CDR2 YNFKEQ. This CDR3 contains 14 residues. V lost 4 bases, J lost 6 bases, and 6 bases stayed unmatched. The CDR3 loop is CASSLGGGEDTQYF. The CDR3 bases are TGTGCCAGCAGCCTCGGGGGGGGCGAGGATACGCAGTATTTT.

This CDR3 reads CASSVLPGGIDTQYF. The CDR3 bases are TGTGCCAGCAGCGTTTTACCGGGGGGTATAGATACGCAGTATTTT. The chain couples TRBV9 to TRBJ2-3; 7 nucleotides align to TRBD2. The germline V gene encodes CDR1 SGDLS and CDR2 YYNGEE. Losses at the gene ends were 2 bases for V and 5 bases for J; bases not matched to a gene: 8. The CDR3 is made up of 15 amino acids.

The chain joins TRBV5-1 to TRBJ2-1, with 9 bases fitting TRBD2. CDR1 is SGHRS, CDR2 YFSETQ, per germline. V lost 2 bases and J lost 5; bases outside the gene matches: 5. The CDR3 is 15 amino acids. The CDR3 loop is CASSLAGGGNNEQFF. As DNA, the CDR3 is TGCGCCAGCAGCTTAGCGGGGGGAGGGAACAATGAGCAGTTCTTC. The complete variable domain, with remaining parts taken from reference TRBV5-1 and TRBJ2-1, reads KAGVTQTPRYLIKTRGQQVTLSCSPISGHRSVSWYQQTPGQGLQFLFEYFSETQRNKGNFPGRFSGRQFSNSRSEMNVSTLELGDSALYLCASSLAGGGNNEQFFGPGTRLTVL.

V and J are TRBV28 and TRBJ1-6; 7 bases are shared with TRBD1. The V segment lost 6 bases and the J segment 5 bases; nucleotides outside the gene matches: 16. From germline, CDR1 is MDHEN and CDR2 SYDVKM. The CDR3 length is 18 residues. The CDR3 loop is CASRSPPGQSTNNSPLHF. As DNA, the CDR3 is TGTGCCAGCAGATCTCCTCCGGGACAGAGTACTAATAATTCACCCCTCCACTTT.

The chain links TRBV10-2 to TRBJ1-2; TRBD1 agrees at 7 bases. V dropped 4 bases and J dropped 4; count of bases not matched to a gene: 3. This CDR3 has 13 amino acids. Germline CDR1 reads WSHSY; CDR2 reads SAAADI. CDR3 loop: CASSAGQAYGYTF. The CDR3 DNA follows: TGCGCCAGCAGTGCCGGACAGGCCTATGGCTACACCTTC.

This clone has a single count. CDR3 nucleotides: TGTGCCAGCAGCTTAGACGGTCAATATCAGCCCCAGCATTTT. This encodes CASSLDGQYQPQHF. The J gene is TRBJ1-5, the V gene TRBV7-6; D remains unclear. From germline, CDR1 is SGHVS and CDR2 FNYEAQ. CDR3 size: 14 residues. Trimming shortened V by 1 base and J by 5 bases, and 9 bases separated the two germline ends.

This rearrangement joins TRBV2 to TRBJ2-7; possible D gene TRBD2, 5 bases. Germline V gene sequence: CDR1 SNHLY, CDR2 FYNNEI. Trimming removed 5 bases at V and 5 bases at J, with 16 bases between. The CDR3 has 14 residues. This CDR3 is CASSRTQLRDEQYF. CDR3 DNA: TGTGCCAGCAGTCGGACTCAGCTGAGGGACGAGCAGTACTTC.

This clone was detected only once. At one boundary the junction diverges from the germline segment, which might be a read error. The chain uses TRBV29-1 and TRBJ2-3; D assignment may be TRBD1 or TRBD2 (6 bases each). Germline values: CDR1 SQVTM, CDR2 ANQGSEA. There are 13 residues in the CDR3. The CDR3 DNA follows: TGCAGCGTCGAAGGGGGGTTCACAGATACGCAGTATTTT. Protein product: CSVEGGFTDTQYF.

This clone has at least ten counts. The rearrangement uses TRBV28 and TRBJ1-5; possible D gene TRBD1, 5 bases. This CDR3 comprises 17 residues. V was cut by 5 bases and J by 5 bases, with 22 bases left in between. Germline loops: CDR1 MDHEN, CDR2 SYDVKM. The CDR3 region is CASSAPGAAINHQPQHF. The CDR3, as DNA: TGTGCCAGCAGTGCGCCCGGGGCAGCGATAAACCATCAGCCCCAGCATTTT.

V and J are TRBV13 and TRBJ2-1, with D tentatively TRBD1 or TRBD2 (6 bases each). This CDR3 contains 18 residues. The germline CDR1 and CDR2 sequences are PRHDT and FYEKMQ (reference sequence). Trimming shortened V by 2 bases and J by 3 bases, and 20 bases separated the two germline ends. The CDR3 sequence: CASSLLGGAGRLYNEQFF. CDR3 DNA sequence: TGTGCCAGCAGCTTATTGGGGGGCGCGGGCCGACTCTACAATGAGCAGTTCTTC. The variable domain in full, with the rest retrieved from reference TRBV13 and TRBJ2-1, is AAGVIQSPRHLIKEKRETATLKCYPIPRHDTVYWYQQGPGQDPQFLISFYEKMQSDKGSIPDRFSAQQFSDYHSELNMSSLELGDSALYFCASSLLGGAGRLYNEQFFGPGTRLTVL.

This chain connects TRBV19 to TRBJ1-6, with D unclear. The CDR3 totals 15 residues. Germline lookup yields CDR1 LNHDA and CDR2 SQIVND (reference sequence). V lost 1 base and J lost 5, with 9 bases in between. CDR3 DNA: TGTGCCAGTAGTATAGGCCAGACGGATAATTCACCCCTCCACTTT. It yields the protein CASSIGQTDNSPLHF.

CDR3 bases: TGTGCCAGCAGTGAAGACCGCCGCACTAATGAAAAACTGTTTTTT. Its protein is CASSEDRRTNEKLFF. The chain carries TRBV2 and TRBJ1-4; no reliable D call. Trimming cost V 1 base and J 2 bases, with 8 bases left between them. Germline V lookup: CDR1 SNHLY, CDR2 FYNNEI. The CDR3 length is 15 residues.

The table lists this clone with a few counts. The genes are TRBV5-1 and TRBJ2-7; 9 bases map to TRBD1. CDR3 length: 15 residues. CDR1 SGHRS and CDR2 YFSETQ come from the germline V gene. V was pared by 4 bases and J by 2 bases, with 7 bases of the junction left unmatched. CDR3 nucleotides: TGCGCCAGCAGCCCCCGGACAGGGGCCCCCTACGAGCAGTACTTC. It codes for CASSPRTGAPYEQYF.

The CDR3 region is CASSEQTGPSRSYEQYF. Here the CDR3 DNA reads TGTGCCAGCAGTGAACAGACAGGCCCCAGTCGGTCCTACGAGCAGTACTTC. V gene TRBV25-1 combines with J gene TRBJ2-7, with D maybe TRBD1 (6 bases). Germline-derived CDR1 and CDR2 are MGHDK and SYGVNS. Trimming left V 2 bases short and J 1 base short, with 18 bases between. There are 17 residues in the CDR3.

This chain connects TRBV7-9 to TRBJ2-5, with 7 positions matching TRBD1. From germline, CDR1 is SEHNR and CDR2 FQNEAQ (reference sequence). This CDR3 is built from 14 residues. The V gene end was trimmed by 3 bases and the J gene end by 2 bases; junction bases not matched to a gene: 3. The CDR3 nucleotides read TGTGCCAGCAGCTTTCAGGGGGTGCAAGAGACCCAGTACTTC. Translation gives CASSFQGVQETQYF.

DNA for the CDR3: TGTGCCAGCACTGGACACAGGGGTAACTATGGCTACACCTTC. The encoded protein is CASTGHRGNYGYTF. The V call is TRBV6-1, the J call TRBJ1-2; 7 nucleotides line up with TRBD1. Per germline, CDR1 MNHNS and CDR2 SASEGT. J was trimmed by 1 base and V by 7 bases; bases with no gene match: 6. The CDR3 covers 14 residues.

CDR3 sequence (DNA): TGTGCCAGCAGCCAAGATTTGCAGGGACAGACCCTCCACTTT. Its protein product is CASSQDLQGQTLHF. This chain uses TRBV4-2 with TRBJ1-6, with TRBD1 matching 7 bases. This CDR3 region has 14 residues. Germline assignment: CDR1 LGHNA and CDR2 YNFKEQ. The V segment lost 0 bases and the J segment 14 bases; nucleotides outside the gene matches: 7.

This clone has just a few counts. This rearrangement joins TRBV19 to TRBJ2-1; 12 bases are a match to TRBD2. This CDR3 region has 16 residues. J was trimmed by 0 bases and V by 7 bases; bases with no gene match: 4. Germline values: CDR1 LNHDA, CDR2 SQIVND (reference sequence). CDR3 amino acids: CASKPSGGGSYNEQFF. The DNA of the CDR3 is TGTGCCAGTAAACCTAGCGGGGGGGGCTCCTACAATGAGCAGTTCTTC.

The rearrangement links TRBV11-2 to TRBJ2-7, with 8 bases aligning to TRBD1. This CDR3 comprises 13 residues. CDR1 is SGHAT, CDR2 FQNNGV, per germline. Trimming cost V 4 bases and J 7 bases; bases outside gene matches: 6. In DNA, the CDR3 is TGTGCCAGCAGCTCGGACAGGGTCAGGGAGCAGTACTTC. The encoded protein is CASSSDRVREQYF.

The chain couples TRBV4-1 to TRBJ1-6, with unresolved D. V shed 5 bases and J shed 2 bases, with 13 bases lying between them. CDR1 is MGHRA, CDR2 YSYEKL, per germline. CDR3 length: 16 amino acids. The CDR3 region has the DNA TGCGCCAGCAGCTCGTCGGGAAGGGCCTATAATTCACCCCTCCACTTT. Its translation is CASSSSGRAYNSPLHF.

The chain recombines TRBV19 with TRBJ1-2; D possibly corresponds to TRBD1 (6 bases). Trimming took off 0 bases at V and 8 bases at J, with 13 bases between the two ends. The CDR3 contains 14 residues. Germline assignment: CDR1 LNHDA and CDR2 SQIVND (reference sequence). The CDR3 DNA reads TGTGCCAGTAGTATAGAGCACAGGGCCAGGGGCTACACCTTC. Its translation is CASSIEHRARGYTF.

This chain uses TRBV7-9 with TRBJ2-5; the D is unclear. This CDR3 has 13 amino acids. Per germline, CDR1 SEHNR and CDR2 FQNEAQ (reference sequence). V was shortened by 4 bases and J by 5 bases, with 11 bases between the two germline ends. The CDR3 nucleotides are TGTGCCAGCAGCTCGACCGACGCGGAGACCCAGTACTTC. Translated: CASSSTDAETQYF. The full variable domain, completed using reference TRBV7-9 and TRBJ2-5, is DTGVSQNPRHKITKRGQNVTFRCDPISEHNRLYWYRQTLGQGPEFLTYFQNEAQLEKSRLLSDRFSAERPKGSFSTLEIQRTEQGDSAMYLCASSSTDAETQYFGPGTRLLVL.

This sequence joins TRBV7-2 and TRBJ2-1; TRBD2 might be the D (7 bases). The CDR3 runs to 16 residues. Germline CDR1 reads SGHTA; CDR2 reads FQGNSA. Trimming cost V 5 bases and J 3 bases, with 17 bases left between them. The CDR3 DNA follows: TGTGCCAGCAGCAAAGGGGGGGTGACTCTCTACAATGAGCAGTTCTTC. It specifies CASSKGGVTLYNEQFF.

The chain joins TRBV19 to TRBJ2-7; D might be TRBD1 or TRBD2, each matching 5 bases. Germline values: CDR1 LNHDA, CDR2 SQIVND (reference sequence). The CDR3 has 14 residues. V was pared by 0 bases and J by 3 bases, with 9 bases between. CDR3 amino acids: CASSIEGRSYEQYF. The DNA of the CDR3 is TGTGCCAGTAGTATAGAGGGACGGAGCTACGAGCAGTACTTC.

The sample holds a few counts of this clone. V usage is TRBV15 and J usage is TRBJ2-2, with D perhaps TRBD1 (6 bases). V lost 6 bases, J lost 0 bases, and 11 bases lay in between. This CDR3 region has 15 residues. Germline V gives CDR1 LNHNV, CDR2 YYDKDF (reference sequence). In nucleotides, the CDR3 is TGTGCCACCAGGGGTGGACAGACGAACACCGGGGAGCTGTTTTTT. The encoded protein is CATRGGQTNTGELFF.